This TCR beta chain originates from a study of shared clonotypes between healthy human individuals. Study overall: Researchers drew samples from a couple of women and a few men aged 18 to 49. Three CD4 naive, three CD4 memory, two CD8 naive and one CD8 memory plate were used per donor.

For this clone: What it recognizes is unknown.

Points from the study as a whole: Generation probabilities were higher for clonotypes shared across all four sorted-subset donors than for unshared ones.

In the study's own analysis: ImmunoSEQ gave junction-only sequences without quality scores, so filtering differed. Sequencing was performed with immunoSEQ multiplex PCR; in TCRdb, only in-frame clones are kept and a portion is missing. The V and J calls and clone size are taken from that table; D and trimming were inferred from the DNA. The data show about 700,000 clones, with about 92% seen just once and approximately 22% held by the top ten. This CDR3 is 13 amino acids long. The ends lost 5 bases at V and 10 bases at J; junction bases unmatched: 5. Per germline, CDR1 LNHDA and CDR2 SQIVND (reference sequence). CD45RO-negative CD8 cells positively selected for CCR7 made up the naive population, which excluded terminally differentiated effector memory CD45RA+ cells.

This clonotype was sampled from a man in his thirties or forties in good health. The sequencing input was naive CD8+ T cells sorted from blood. The chain has TRBV19 and TRBJ2-1, with 10 bases lining up with TRBD2. The CDR3 DNA sequence: TGTGCCAGTAGTTGGCTAGCGGGAGAGGAGCAGTTCTTC. Protein sequence: CASSWLAGEEQFF. Together with reference TRBV19 and TRBJ2-1, the CDR3 gives the full variable domain: DGGITQSPKYLFRKEGQNVTLSCEQNLNHDAMYWYRQDPGQGLRLIYYSQIVNDFQKGDIAEGYSVSREKKESFPLTVTSAQKNPTAFYLCASSWLAGEEQFFGPGTRLTVL.